This TCR beta chain was identified during a study of T cells after yellow fever vaccination. In the study overall: Preparation of fractions with low cell numbers was performed using SMART-Seq v4 Ultra Low Input. Whole-study results and caveats: At about 97% for CD4 and over 80% for CD8, most primary-vaccination clones showed up again after the booster.

The V segment lost 5 bases and the J segment 8 bases; nucleotides outside the gene matches: 10. CDR1 SGHTA and CDR2 FQGNSA come from the germline V gene. The CDR3 runs 14 residues. At least ten counts were recorded for this clonotype. Its target is not known. MiXCR, applied by TCRdb to the 5' RACE reads, yields one record per CDR3 protein. The repertoire holds approximately 330,000 distinct CDR3 sequences, under 15% seen once, with 2.5% to 4% in the top ten. This TCR came from a man younger than 35 who received the YFV17D yellow fever vaccine. The gene calls are TRBV7-2 and TRBJ1-2; 8 positions agree with TRBD1. Material: CD4+ T cells sorted from PBMCs, obtained 15 days after the yellow fever booster vaccination. The CDR3 coding sequence is TGTGCCAGCAGCACCGGACAGGGAGGGTTAGGCTACACCTTC. It codes for CASSTGQGGLGYTF.